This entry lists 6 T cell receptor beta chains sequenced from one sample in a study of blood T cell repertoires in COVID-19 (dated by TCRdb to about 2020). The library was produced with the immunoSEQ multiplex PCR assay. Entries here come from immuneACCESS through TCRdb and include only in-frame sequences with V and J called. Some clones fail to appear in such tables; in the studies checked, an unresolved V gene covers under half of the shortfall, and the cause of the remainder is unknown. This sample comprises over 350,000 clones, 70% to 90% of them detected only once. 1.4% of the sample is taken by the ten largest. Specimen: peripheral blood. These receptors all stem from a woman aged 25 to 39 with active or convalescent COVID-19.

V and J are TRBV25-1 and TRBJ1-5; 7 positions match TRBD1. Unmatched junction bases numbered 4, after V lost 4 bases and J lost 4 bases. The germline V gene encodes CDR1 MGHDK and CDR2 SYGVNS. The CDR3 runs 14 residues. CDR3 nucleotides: TGTGCCAGCAGTGTGACAGGGAATAATCAGCCCCAGCATTTT. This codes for CASSVTGNNQPQHF.

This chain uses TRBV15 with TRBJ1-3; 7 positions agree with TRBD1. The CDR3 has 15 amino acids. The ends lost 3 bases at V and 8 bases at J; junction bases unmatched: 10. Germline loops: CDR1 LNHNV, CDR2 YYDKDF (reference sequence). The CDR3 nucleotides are TGTGCCACCAGCAGTCAGGGGGTAGAGTCGGACACCATATATTTT. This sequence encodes CATSSQGVESDTIYF.

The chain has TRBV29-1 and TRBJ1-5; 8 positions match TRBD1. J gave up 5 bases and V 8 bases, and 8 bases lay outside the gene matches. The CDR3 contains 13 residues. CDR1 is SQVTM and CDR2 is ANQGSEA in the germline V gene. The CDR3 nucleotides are TGCAGCATAGGGACAGGTGAGGATCAGCCCCAGCATTTT. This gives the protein CSIGTGEDQPQHF.

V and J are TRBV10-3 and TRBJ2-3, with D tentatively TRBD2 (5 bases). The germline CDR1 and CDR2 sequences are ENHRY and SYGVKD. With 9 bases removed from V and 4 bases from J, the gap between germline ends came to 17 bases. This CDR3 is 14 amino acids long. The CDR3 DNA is TGTGCCATAGAAGAGTCCAATAGCGCAGATACGCAGTATTTT. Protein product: CAIEESNSADTQYF.

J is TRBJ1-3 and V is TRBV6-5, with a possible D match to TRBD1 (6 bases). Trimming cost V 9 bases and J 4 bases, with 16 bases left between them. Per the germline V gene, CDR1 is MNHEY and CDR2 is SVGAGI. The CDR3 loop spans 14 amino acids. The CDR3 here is CASSPGTSGNTIYF. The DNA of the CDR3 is TGTGCCAGTTCCCCAGGGACATCAGGAAACACCATATATTTT.

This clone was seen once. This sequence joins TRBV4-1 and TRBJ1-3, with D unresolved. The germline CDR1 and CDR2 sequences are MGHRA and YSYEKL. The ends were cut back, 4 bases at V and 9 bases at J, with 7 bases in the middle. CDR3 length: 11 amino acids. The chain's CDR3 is CASSPIITIYF. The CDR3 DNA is TGCGCCAGCAGCCCTATTATCACCATATATTTT.